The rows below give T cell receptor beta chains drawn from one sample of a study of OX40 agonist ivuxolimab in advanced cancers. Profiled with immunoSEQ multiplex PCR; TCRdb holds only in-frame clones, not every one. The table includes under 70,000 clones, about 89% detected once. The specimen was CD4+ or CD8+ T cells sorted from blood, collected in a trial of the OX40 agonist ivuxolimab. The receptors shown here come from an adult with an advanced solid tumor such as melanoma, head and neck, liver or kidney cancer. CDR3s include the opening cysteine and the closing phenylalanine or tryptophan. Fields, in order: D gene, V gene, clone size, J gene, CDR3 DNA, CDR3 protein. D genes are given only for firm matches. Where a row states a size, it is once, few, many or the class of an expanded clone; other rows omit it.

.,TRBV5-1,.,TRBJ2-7,TGCGCCAGCAGCTTTTTCGACGAGCAGTACTTC,CASSFFDEQYF
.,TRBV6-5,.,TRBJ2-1,TGTGCCAGCAGGGTGCCCTCCTACAATGAGCAGTTCTTC,CASRVPSYNEQFF
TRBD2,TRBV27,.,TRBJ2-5,TGTGCCAGCAAGGCCCTGGGGGGGCAAGAGACCCAGTACTTC,CASKALGGQETQYF
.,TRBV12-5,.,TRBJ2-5,TGTGCTAGTGGTTTGGGTGGTTTGCCGCCCCTGTCCCAAGAGACCCAGTACTTC,CASGLGGLPPLSQETQYF
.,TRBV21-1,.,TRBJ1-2,TGTGCCACCACCGGGAGAACTAACTATGGCTACACCTTC,CATTGRTNYGYTF
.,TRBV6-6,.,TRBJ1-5,TGTGCCAGCAGCACGGGCAGGGGTGGGCAGCCCCAGCATTTT,CASSTGRGGQPQHF
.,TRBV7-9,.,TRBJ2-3,TGTGCCAGCAGCTTAGATACGCAGTATTTT,CASSLDTQYF
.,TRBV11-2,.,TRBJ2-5,TGTGCCAGCAGCTTAGTGTACAGAGTCCAAGAGACCCAGTACTTC,CASSLVYRVQETQYF
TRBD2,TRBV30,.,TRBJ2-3,TGTGCCTGGAGAACTAGCGGGAGTATAGATACGCAGTATTTT,CAWRTSGSIDTQYF
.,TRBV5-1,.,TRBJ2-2,TGCGCCAGCAGCTTGGGAAACGCTGCGAACACCGGGGAGCTGTTTTTT,CASSLGNAANTGELFF
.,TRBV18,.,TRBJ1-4,TGTGCCAGCTCACCACCGATCCGGAGCGGTGAAAAACTGTTTTTT,CASSPPIRSGEKLFF
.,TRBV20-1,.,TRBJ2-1,TGCAGTGCTCTCAGATACAATGAGCAGTTCTTC,CSALRYNEQFF
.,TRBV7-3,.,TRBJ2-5,TGTGCCAGCAGCTTAAATACCCAAGAGACCCAGTACTTC,CASSLNTQETQYF
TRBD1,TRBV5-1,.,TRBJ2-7,TGCGCCAGCAGCGGGGGGACAGGGACTTACGAGCAGTACTTC,CASSGGTGTYEQYF
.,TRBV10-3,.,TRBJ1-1,TGTGCCATCAGAGTCGGGGGGGAGACTGAAGCTTTCTTT,CAIRVGGETEAFF
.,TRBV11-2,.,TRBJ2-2,TGTGCCAGCAGCTTCCCCTGGGACAAGGACACCGGGGAGCTGTTTTTT,CASSFPWDKDTGELFF
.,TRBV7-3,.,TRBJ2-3,TGTGCCAGCAGCTTACTTGGGTTCGAGGCAGATACGCAGTATTTT,CASSLLGFEADTQYF
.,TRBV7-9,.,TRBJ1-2,TGTGCCAGCAGCTCTACCGGGACTTCTAACTATGGCTACACCTTC,CASSSTGTSNYGYTF
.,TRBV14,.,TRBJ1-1,TGTGCCAGCAGCCAGAGCGGGCGGGGGCGGAACACTGAAGCTTTCTTT,CASSQSGRGRNTEAFF
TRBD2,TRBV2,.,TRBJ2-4,TGTGCCAGCAGTGAAACGGGTAGCGGGGGAGGGAACAACATTCAGTACTTC,CASSETGSGGGNNIQYF
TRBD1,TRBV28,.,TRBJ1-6,TGTGCCAGCACCTCCCGGGACAGGGGGACTAATTCACCCCTCCACTTT,CASTSRDRGTNSPLHF
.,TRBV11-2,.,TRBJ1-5,TGTGCCAGCAGCTTAAAAGTGAATCAGCCCCAGCATTTT,CASSLKVNQPQHF
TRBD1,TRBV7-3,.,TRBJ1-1,TGTGCCAGCAGCGCCACAGGGGGGAACACTGAAGCTTTCTTT,CASSATGGNTEAFF
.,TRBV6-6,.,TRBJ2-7,TGTGCCACCCATAGCGGATCCTACGAGCAGTACTTC,CATHSGSYEQYF
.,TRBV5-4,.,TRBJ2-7,TGTGCCAGCAGCAGGGAGGAGTCCTACGAGCAGTACTTC,CASSREESYEQYF
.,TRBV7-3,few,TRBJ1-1,TGTGCCAGCAGCTTACGGAGGAGCGACACTGAAGCTTTCTTT,CASSLRRSDTEAFF
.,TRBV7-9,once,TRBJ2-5,TGTGCCAGCAGCTTAACAGCTGGGTCCCCGACCCAGTACTTC,CASSLTAGSPTQYF
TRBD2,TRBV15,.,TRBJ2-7,TGTGCCACCAGCAGAGGTCGGGGACTATACCGTACCGAGCAGTACTTC,CATSRGRGLYRTEQYF
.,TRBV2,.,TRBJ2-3,TGTGCCAGCATCAGACCGGGGCTAACAGATACGCAGTATTTT,CASIRPGLTDTQYF
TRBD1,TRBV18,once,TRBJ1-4,TGTGCCAGCCACAGGGGAACTAATGAAAAACTGTTTTTT,CASHRGTNEKLFF
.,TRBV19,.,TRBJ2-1,TGTGCCAGTAGTATAGATAATGGCCAGGGGACCCAGTTCTTC,CASSIDNGQGTQFF
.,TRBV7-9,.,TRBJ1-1,TGTGCCAGCAGCCTGAACACTGAAGCTTTCTTT,CASSLNTEAFF
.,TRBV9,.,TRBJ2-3,TGTGCCAGCAGCGCCAATGAGGCCGATACGCAGTATTTT,CASSANEADTQYF
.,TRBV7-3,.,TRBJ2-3,TGTGCCAGCAGCCCCCGGCCAGGTACATCAGATACGCAGTATTTT,CASSPRPGTSDTQYF
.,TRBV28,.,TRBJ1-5,TGTGCCACCCAGGGAGGCAGTAGCAATCAGCCCCAGCATTTT,CATQGGSSNQPQHF
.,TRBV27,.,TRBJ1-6,TGTGCCAGCAGGAGTGGCCAGGGTTCACCCCTCCACTTT,CASRSGQGSPLHF
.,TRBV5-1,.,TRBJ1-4,TGCGCCAGCAGCTTGGCCGGTCAGATTAATGAAAAACTGTTTTTT,CASSLAGQINEKLFF
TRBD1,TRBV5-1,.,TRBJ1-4,TGCGCCAGCAGCTTGGCCGGACAGGGGAATGAAAAACTGTTTTTT,CASSLAGQGNEKLFF
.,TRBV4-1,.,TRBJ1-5,TGCGCCAGCAGCCTAATGCTGACGGGGAATCAGCCCCAGCATTTT,CASSLMLTGNQPQHF
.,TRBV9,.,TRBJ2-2,TGTGCCAGCAGCGTAGCTGGCCTAGCTGGCGGGGAGCTGTTTTTT,CASSVAGLAGGELFF
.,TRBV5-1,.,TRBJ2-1,TGCGCCAGCAGCTTGGCATCAGGGTTAGGGACAAGTGAGCAGTTCTTC,CASSLASGLGTSEQFF
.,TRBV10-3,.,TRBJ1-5,TGTGCCATCACGGACCGGGCAGATCAGCCCCAGCATTTT,CAITDRADQPQHF
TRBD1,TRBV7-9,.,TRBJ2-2,TGTGCCAGCAGCCCCCGACAGGGTTCGGGGGAGCTGTTTTTT,CASSPRQGSGELFF
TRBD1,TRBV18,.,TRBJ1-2,TGTGCCAGCTCACCTGGGGCGGGACAGGGACCCCATGGCTACACCTTC,CASSPGAGQGPHGYTF
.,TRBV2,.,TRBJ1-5,TGTGCCAGCAGTGATTTTTTCGGGACGGATGGTCAGCCCCAGCATTTT,CASSDFFGTDGQPQHF
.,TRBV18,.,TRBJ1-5,TGTGCCAGCTCACTATCGGGACCGGCGAGCAATCAGCCCCAGCATTTT,CASSLSGPASNQPQHF
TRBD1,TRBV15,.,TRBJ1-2,TGTGCCACCAGCCGAGGACAGGGAAACTATGGCTACACCTTC,CATSRGQGNYGYTF
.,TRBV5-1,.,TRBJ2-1,TGCGCCAGCAGTAAGGGCCTTGGGTATGAGCAGTTCTTC,CASSKGLGYEQFF
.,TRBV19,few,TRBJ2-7,TGTGCCAGTAGATTTACGGGGGCCTCCTACGAGCAGTACTTC,CASRFTGASYEQYF
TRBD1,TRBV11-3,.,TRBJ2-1,TGTGCCAGCAGGAGGGACAGTTACAATGAGCAGTTCTTC,CASRRDSYNEQFF